This TCR beta chain stems from a study of shared clonotypes between healthy human individuals. In the study overall: Per-donor plates numbered three CD4 naive, three CD4 memory, two CD8 naive and one CD8 memory.

General study points: An effect of sequencing depth on clonotype sharing among donors was expected. On the whole, naive subsets had larger estimated richness than memory subsets had.

On this clone: Its antigen remains unknown.

This CDR3 has 16 amino acids. Germline assignment: CDR1 MNHEY and CDR2 SMNVEV (reference sequence). V dropped 3 bases and J dropped 5; count of bases not matched to a gene: 8. Libraries were prepared by immunoSEQ multiplex PCR; TCRdb keeps only in-frame clonotypes and omits some of them. The sample consists of about 680,000 clones, around two thirds of them appearing once. The specimen sequenced was memory CD4+ T cells sorted from blood. Subset: CD45RA-negative fraction. This receptor was taken from a woman aged 25 to 39 in good health. The chain couples TRBV27 to TRBJ2-2; 8 bases map to TRBD2. DNA of the CDR3: TGTGCCAGCAGTTTTAAGCGGGAGCGAGGAACCGGGGAGCTGTTTTTT. Its protein is CASSFKRERGTGELFF.